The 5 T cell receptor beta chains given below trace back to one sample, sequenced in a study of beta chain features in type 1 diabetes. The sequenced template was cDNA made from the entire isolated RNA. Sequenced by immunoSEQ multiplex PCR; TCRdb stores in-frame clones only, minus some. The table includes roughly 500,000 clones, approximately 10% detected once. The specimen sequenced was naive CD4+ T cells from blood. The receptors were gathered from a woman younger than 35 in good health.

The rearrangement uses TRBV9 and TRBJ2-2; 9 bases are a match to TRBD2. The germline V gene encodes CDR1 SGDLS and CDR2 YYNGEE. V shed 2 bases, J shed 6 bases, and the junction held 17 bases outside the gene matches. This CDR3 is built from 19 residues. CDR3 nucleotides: TGTGCCAGCAGCGTCGGGGTGGCCGGACTAGCGAGGGGTGCCGGGGAGCTGTTTTTT. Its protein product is CASSVGVAGLARGAGELFF.

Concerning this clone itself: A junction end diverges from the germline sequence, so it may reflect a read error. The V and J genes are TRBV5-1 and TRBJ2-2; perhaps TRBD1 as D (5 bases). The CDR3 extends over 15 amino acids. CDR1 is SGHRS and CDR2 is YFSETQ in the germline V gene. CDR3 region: CASGFLTGNTGELFF. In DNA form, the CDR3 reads TGCGCCAGCGGCTTTCTTACAGGAAACACCGGGGAGCTGTTTTTT.

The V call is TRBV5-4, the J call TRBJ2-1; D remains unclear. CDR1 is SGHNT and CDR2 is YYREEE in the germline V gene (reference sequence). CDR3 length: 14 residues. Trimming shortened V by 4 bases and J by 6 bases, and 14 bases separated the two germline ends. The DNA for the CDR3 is TGTGCCAGCAGCGCAACCACTATCAGCAATGAGCAGTTCTTC. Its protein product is CASSATTISNEQFF.

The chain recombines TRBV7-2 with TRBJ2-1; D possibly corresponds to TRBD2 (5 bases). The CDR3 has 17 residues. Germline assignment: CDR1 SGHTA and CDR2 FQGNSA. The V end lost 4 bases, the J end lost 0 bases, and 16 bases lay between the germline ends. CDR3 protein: CASSSRPIAYSYNEQFF. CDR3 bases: TGTGCCAGCAGCTCCAGACCTATAGCGTACTCCTACAATGAGCAGTTCTTC.

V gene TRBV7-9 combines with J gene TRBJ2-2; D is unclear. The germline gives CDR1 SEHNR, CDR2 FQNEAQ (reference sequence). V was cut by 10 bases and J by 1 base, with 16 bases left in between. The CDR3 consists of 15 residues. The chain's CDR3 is CATQDWPGNTGELFF. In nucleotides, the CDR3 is TGTGCCACCCAAGATTGGCCAGGGAACACCGGGGAGCTGTTTTTT.